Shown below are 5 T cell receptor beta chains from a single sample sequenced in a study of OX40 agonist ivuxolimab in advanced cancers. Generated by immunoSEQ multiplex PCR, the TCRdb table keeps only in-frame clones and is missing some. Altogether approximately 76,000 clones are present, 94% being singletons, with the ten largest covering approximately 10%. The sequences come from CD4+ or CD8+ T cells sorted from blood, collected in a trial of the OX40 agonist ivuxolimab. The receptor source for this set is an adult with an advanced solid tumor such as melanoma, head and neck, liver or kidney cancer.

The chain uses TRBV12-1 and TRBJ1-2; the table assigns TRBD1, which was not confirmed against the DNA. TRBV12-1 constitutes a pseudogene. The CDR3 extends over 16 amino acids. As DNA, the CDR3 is TGTGCCAGCAGCTTTAGGGACAGGACACCCAACTATGGCTACACCTTC. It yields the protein CASSFRDRTPNYGYTF.

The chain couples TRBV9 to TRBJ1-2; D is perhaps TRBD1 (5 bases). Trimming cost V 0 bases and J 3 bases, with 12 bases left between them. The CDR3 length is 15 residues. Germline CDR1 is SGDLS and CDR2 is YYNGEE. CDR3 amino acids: CASSVGDRPYYGYTF. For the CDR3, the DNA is TGTGCCAGCAGCGTAGGTGACAGACCGTACTATGGCTACACCTTC.

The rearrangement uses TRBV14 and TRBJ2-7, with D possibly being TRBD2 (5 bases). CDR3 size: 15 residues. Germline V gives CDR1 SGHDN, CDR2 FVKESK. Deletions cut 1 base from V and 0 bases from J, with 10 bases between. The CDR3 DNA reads TGTGCCAGCAGCCAAGGCAAAGGGAGCTCCTACGAGCAGTACTTC. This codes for CASSQGKGSSYEQYF. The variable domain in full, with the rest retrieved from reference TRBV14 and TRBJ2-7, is EAGVTQFPSHSVIEKGQTVTLRCDPISGHDNLYWYRRVMGKEIKFLLHFVKESKQDESGMPNNRFLAERTGGTYSTLKVQPAELEDSGVYFCASSQGKGSSYEQYFGPGTRLTVT.

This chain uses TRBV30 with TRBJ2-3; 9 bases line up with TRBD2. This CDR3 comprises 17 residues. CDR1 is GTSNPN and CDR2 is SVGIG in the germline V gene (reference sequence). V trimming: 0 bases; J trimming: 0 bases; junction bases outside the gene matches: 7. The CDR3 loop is CAWSVGLAGPSTDTQYF. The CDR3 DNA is TGTGCCTGGAGTGTAGGGCTAGCGGGACCAAGCACAGATACGCAGTATTTT.

This chain's CDR3 is CASSLVGNPSYEQYF. Written as DNA, the CDR3 is TGTGCCAGCAGCTTAGTCGGGAACCCATCCTACGAGCAGTACTTC. The chain combines TRBV7-3 with TRBJ2-7; a possible D gene is TRBD2 (5 bases). The ends were cut back, 2 bases at V and 1 base at J, with 12 bases in the middle. CDR1 and CDR2 from the germline V gene are SGHTA and FQGTGA. The CDR3 spans 15 residues.